The clone carrying this TCR beta chain came up many times. As to time point: newly diagnosed GD, antithyroid drugs for less than 3 months. Extracted PBMC RNA gave rise to the TCR library. The sample is drawn from a study of regulatory T cells in long-lasting Graves disease. Sequencing libraries for TCR beta were prepared with iRepertoire HTBI primers and Arm-PCR of CDR3 regions. One entry per CDR3 protein results from TCRdb running MiXCR on the multiplex PCR reads. The top ten hold over 7% of the sample, which has around 500,000 distinct CDR3 sequences, 12% seen once. This CDR3 contains 16 residues. V was clipped by 5 bases and J by 2 bases, with 16 bases between them. Germline V lookup: CDR1 SGHVS, CDR2 FQNEAQ. The sample was also reused in another study, on T cells in Graves' hyperthyroidism and ophthalmopathy.

The rearrangement joins TRBV7-8 to TRBJ1-3; D possibly corresponds to TRBD1 (6 bases). The material was peripheral blood mononuclear cells (PBMCs), obtained at new diagnosis, from a patient treated with antithyroid drugs. The receptor comes from a woman in her thirties with Graves disease. CDR3 amino acids: CASSPARGATGNTIYF. In DNA form, the CDR3 reads TGTGCCAGCAGCCCCGCACGGGGGGCTACTGGAAACACCATATATTTT. Drawing the rest from reference TRBV7-8 and TRBJ1-3, the complete variable domain is GAGVSQSPRYKVAKRGQDVALRCDPISGHVSLFWYQQALGQGPEFLTYFQNEAQLDKSGLPSDRFFAERPEGSVSTLKIQRTQQEDSAVYLCASSPARGATGNTIYFGEGSWLTVV.